Listed below are T cell receptor beta chains from one sample, sequenced in a study of blood T cells in healthy people across ages. TCRdb passed the 5' RACE reads through MiXCR, listing each CDR3 protein once. The sample holds roughly 1,500,000 distinct CDR3 sequences, about 43% seen once. The specimen was blood. The receptors originated from a woman aged 18-35 years in good health. Each CDR3 is given with its conserved first and last residue. Fields, in order: J gene, clone size, V gene, D gene, CDR3 protein, CDR3 DNA. D genes are given only for firm matches. Rows may omit the clone size; those that give it use once, few, many or a size class.

j_call: TRBJ2-1
clone_size: -
v_call: TRBV5-1
d_call: TRBD1
cdr3_aa: CASSFSRTGKRSYNEQFF
cdr3_nt: TGCGCCAGCAGCTTTTCAAGGACAGGGAAGAGGTCCTACAATGAGCAGTTCTTC

j_call: TRBJ1-6
clone_size: -
v_call: TRBV27
d_call: -
cdr3_aa: CASSDTQGYNSPLHF
cdr3_nt: TGTGCCAGCAGTGACACACAGGGATATAATTCACCCCTCCACTTT

j_call: TRBJ2-1
clone_size: -
v_call: TRBV4-3
d_call: -
cdr3_aa: CASSQELSNEQFF
cdr3_nt: TGCGCCAGCAGCCAAGAACTGTCCAATGAGCAGTTCTTC

j_call: TRBJ1-1
clone_size: -
v_call: TRBV3-1
d_call: TRBD1
cdr3_aa: CASSHRQGRTEAFF
cdr3_nt: TGTGCCAGCAGCCACCGACAGGGTAGGACTGAAGCTTTCTTT

j_call: TRBJ2-2
clone_size: -
v_call: TRBV7-3
d_call: TRBD1
cdr3_aa: CASSLQGFGGELFF
cdr3_nt: TGTGCCAGCAGCCTACAGGGGTTTGGCGGGGAGCTGTTTTTT

j_call: TRBJ2-3
clone_size: many
v_call: TRBV4-2
d_call: TRBD2
cdr3_aa: CASSQDRAGVVTDTQYF
cdr3_nt: TGTGCCAGCAGCCAAGATAGGGCGGGAGTTGTCACAGATACGCAGTATTTT

j_call: TRBJ2-5
clone_size: -
v_call: TRBV10-2
d_call: TRBD2
cdr3_aa: CASSSSGRTPEQYF
cdr3_nt: TGCGCCAGCAGCTCTAGCGGGAGAACTCCTGAGCAGTACTTC

j_call: TRBJ2-1
clone_size: -
v_call: TRBV5-1
d_call: TRBD2
cdr3_aa: CASSLIRGGSYNEQFF
cdr3_nt: TGCGCCAGCAGCTTGATACGGGGGGGCTCCTACAATGAGCAGTTCTTC

j_call: TRBJ2-1
clone_size: few
v_call: TRBV21-1
d_call: -
cdr3_aa: CASSVPAGLHYNEQFF
cdr3_nt: TGTGCCAGCAGCGTACCGGCGGGACTACATTACAATGAGCAGTTCTTC

j_call: TRBJ2-1
clone_size: few
v_call: TRBV27
d_call: -
cdr3_aa: CASSLRGLHNEQFF
cdr3_nt: TGTGCCAGCAGTTTAAGGGGTTTGCACAATGAGCAGTTCTTC

j_call: TRBJ2-7
clone_size: -
v_call: TRBV5-6
d_call: -
cdr3_aa: CASNVPLGSFYEQYF
cdr3_nt: TGTGCCAGCAACGTTCCCCTAGGATCATTCTACGAGCAGTACTTC

j_call: TRBJ1-6
clone_size: few
v_call: TRBV6-5
d_call: TRBD1
cdr3_aa: CASRITGTGYNSPLHF
cdr3_nt: TGTGCCAGCAGGATAACCGGGACAGGTTATAATTCACCCCTCCACTTT

j_call: TRBJ2-3
clone_size: -
v_call: TRBV19
d_call: -
cdr3_aa: CASSDLYTQYF
cdr3_nt: TGTGCCAGTAGTGACCTATATACGCAGTATTTT

j_call: TRBJ1-4
clone_size: -
v_call: TRBV2
d_call: TRBD1
cdr3_aa: CASSVEVRGYIWDRSNEKLFF
cdr3_nt: TGTGCCAGCAGTGTTGAGGTTCGTGGATATATTTGGGACAGGAGCAATGAAAAACTGTTTTTT

j_call: TRBJ2-1
clone_size: -
v_call: TRBV20-1
d_call: -
cdr3_aa: CSARELVSVGSYNEQFF
cdr3_nt: TGCAGTGCTAGGGAATTAGTTAGCGTGGGCTCCTACAATGAGCAGTTCTTC

j_call: TRBJ2-7
clone_size: few
v_call: TRBV6-1
d_call: -
cdr3_aa: CASSEGLGTSYEQYF
cdr3_nt: TGTGCCAGCAGTGAAGGTTTGGGGACCTCCTACGAGCAGTACTTC

j_call: TRBJ2-1
clone_size: -
v_call: TRBV19
d_call: -
cdr3_aa: CASKLSVPYNEQFF
cdr3_nt: TGTGCCAGTAAACTCAGCGTCCCTTACAATGAGCAGTTCTTC

j_call: TRBJ2-3
clone_size: -
v_call: TRBV12-3/TRBV12-4
d_call: -
cdr3_aa: CASIEQNTDTQYF
cdr3_nt: TGTGCCAGCATCGAGCAGAACACAGATACGCAGTATTTT

j_call: TRBJ2-7
clone_size: -
v_call: TRBV7-9
d_call: -
cdr3_aa: CASSPRERYEQYF
cdr3_nt: TGTGCCAGCAGCCCTAGGGAGAGGTACGAGCAGTACTTC